The TCR beta chain under discussion was sequenced for a study of T cells in Graves' hyperthyroidism and ophthalmopathy. This clonotype was seen repeatedly, ten times or more. The target antigen is unknown. General observations from the study: Most thyroid clonotypes expanded above 0.001 appeared in blood too.

The CDR3 consists of 14 residues. From germline, CDR1 is PRHDT and CDR2 FYEKMQ (reference sequence). With 6 bases removed from V and 6 bases from J, the gap between germline ends came to 17 bases. Using RNA transcripts as the source, TCR beta CDR3 regions were amplified. HTBI primers drove first-round RT-PCR of the TCR CDR3. Via MiXCR, TCRdb re-called the multiplex PCR reads, giving one row per CDR3 protein. There are fewer than 350,000 distinct CDR3 sequences in the sample; about an eighth occur only once, and roughly 8% lies in the top ten. This TCR was recovered from a woman in her thirties with Graves' hyperthyroidism that later progressed to Graves' ophthalmopathy. The source material was blood. This chain connects TRBV13 to TRBJ1-2; D remains unclear. DNA of the CDR3: TGTGCCAGCAGGGGAAGCGGAACCCCTGATGGCTACACCTTC. This translates into CASRGSGTPDGYTF.